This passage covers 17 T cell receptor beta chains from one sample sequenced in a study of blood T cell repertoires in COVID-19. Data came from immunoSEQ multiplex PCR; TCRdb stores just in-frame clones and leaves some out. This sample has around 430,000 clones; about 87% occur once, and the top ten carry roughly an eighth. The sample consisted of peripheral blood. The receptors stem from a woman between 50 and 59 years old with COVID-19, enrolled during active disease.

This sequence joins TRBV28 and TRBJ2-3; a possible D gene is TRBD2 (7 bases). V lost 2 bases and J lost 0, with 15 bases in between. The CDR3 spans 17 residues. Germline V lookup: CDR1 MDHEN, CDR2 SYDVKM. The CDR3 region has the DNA TGTGCCAGCAGTTTAAAATGGGGGGGCTCTAGCACAGATACGCAGTATTTT. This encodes CASSLKWGGSSTDTQYF.

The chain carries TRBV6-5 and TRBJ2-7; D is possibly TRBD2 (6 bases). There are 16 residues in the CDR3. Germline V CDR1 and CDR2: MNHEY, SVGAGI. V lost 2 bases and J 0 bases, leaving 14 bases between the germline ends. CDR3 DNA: TGTGCCAGCAGTTACAGTCTGGGCGGGACCTCCTACGAGCAGTACTTC. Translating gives CASSYSLGGTSYEQYF.

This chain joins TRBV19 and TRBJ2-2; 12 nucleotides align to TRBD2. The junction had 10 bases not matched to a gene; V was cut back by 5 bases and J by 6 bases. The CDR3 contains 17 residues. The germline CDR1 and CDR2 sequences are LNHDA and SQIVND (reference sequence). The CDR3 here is CASSPWSSGGVSGELFF. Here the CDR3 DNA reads TGTGCCAGTAGTCCTTGGTCTAGCGGGGGGGTCTCCGGGGAGCTGTTTTTT. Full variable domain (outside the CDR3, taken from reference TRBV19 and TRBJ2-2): DGGITQSPKYLFRKEGQNVTLSCEQNLNHDAMYWYRQDPGQGLRLIYYSQIVNDFQKGDIAEGYSVSREKKESFPLTVTSAQKNPTAFYLCASSPWSSGGVSGELFFGEGSRLTVL.

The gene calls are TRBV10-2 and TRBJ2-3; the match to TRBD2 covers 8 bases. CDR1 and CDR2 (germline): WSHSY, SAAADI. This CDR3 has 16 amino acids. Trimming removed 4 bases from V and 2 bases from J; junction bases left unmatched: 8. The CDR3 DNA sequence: TGCGCCAGCAGTGGTTCTCGCGGGGGGTACACAGATACGCAGTATTTT. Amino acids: CASSGSRGGYTDTQYF.

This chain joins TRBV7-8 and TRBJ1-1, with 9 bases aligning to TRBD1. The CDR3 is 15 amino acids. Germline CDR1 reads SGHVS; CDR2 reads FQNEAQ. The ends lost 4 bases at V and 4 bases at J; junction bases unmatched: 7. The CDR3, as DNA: TGTGCCAGCAGCTCCTACAGGGGGCGCTCCACTGAAGCTTTCTTT. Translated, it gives CASSSYRGRSTEAFF.

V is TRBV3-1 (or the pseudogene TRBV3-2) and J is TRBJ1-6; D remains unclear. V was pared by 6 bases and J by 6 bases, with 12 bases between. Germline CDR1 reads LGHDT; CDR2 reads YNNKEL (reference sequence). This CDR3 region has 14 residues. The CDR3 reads CASSPLEGNSPLHF. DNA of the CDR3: TGTGCCAGCAGTCCCTTGGAGGGTAATTCACCCCTCCACTTT.

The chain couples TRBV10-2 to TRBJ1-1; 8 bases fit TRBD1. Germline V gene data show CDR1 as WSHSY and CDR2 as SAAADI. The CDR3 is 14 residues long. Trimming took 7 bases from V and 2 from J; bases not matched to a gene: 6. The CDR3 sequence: CASMEDRANTEAFF. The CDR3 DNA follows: TGCGCCAGCATGGAGGACAGGGCCAACACTGAAGCTTTCTTT.

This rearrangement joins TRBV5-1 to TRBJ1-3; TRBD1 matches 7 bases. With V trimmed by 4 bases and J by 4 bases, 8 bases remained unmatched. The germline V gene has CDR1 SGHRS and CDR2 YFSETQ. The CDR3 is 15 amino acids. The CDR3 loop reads CASSRDRALGNTIYF. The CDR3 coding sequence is TGCGCCAGCAGCCGGGACAGAGCCTTGGGAAACACCATATATTTT.

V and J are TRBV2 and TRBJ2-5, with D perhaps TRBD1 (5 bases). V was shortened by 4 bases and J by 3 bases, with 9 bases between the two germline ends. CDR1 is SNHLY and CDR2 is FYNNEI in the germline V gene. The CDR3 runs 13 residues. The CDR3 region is CASSGGREETQYF. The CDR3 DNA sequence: TGTGCCAGCAGTGGCGGCAGGGAAGAGACCCAGTACTTC.

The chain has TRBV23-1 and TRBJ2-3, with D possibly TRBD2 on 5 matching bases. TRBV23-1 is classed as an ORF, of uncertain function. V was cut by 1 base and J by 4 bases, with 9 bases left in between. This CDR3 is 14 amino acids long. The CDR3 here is CASSQYEGADTQYF. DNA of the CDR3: TGCGCCAGCAGTCAATACGAGGGCGCAGATACGCAGTATTTT.

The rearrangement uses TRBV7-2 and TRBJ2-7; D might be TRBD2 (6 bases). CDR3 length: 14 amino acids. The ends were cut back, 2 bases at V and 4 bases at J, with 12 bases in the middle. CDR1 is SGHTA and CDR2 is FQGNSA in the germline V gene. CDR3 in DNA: TGTGCCAGCAGCTTATCCTCGCGGGAATACGAGCAGTACTTC. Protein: CASSLSSREYEQYF.

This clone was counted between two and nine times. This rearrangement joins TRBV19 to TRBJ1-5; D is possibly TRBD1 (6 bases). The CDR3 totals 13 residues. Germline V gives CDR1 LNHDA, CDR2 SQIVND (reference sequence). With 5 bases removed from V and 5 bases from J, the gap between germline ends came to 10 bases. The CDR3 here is CASSGQIHQPQHF. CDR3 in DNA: TGTGCCAGTAGTGGACAGATCCATCAGCCCCAGCATTTT.

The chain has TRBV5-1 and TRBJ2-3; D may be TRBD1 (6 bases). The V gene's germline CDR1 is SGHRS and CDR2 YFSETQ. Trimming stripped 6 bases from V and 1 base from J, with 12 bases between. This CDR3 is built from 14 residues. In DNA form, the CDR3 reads TGCGCCAGCACCACAGGGCGGGGCACAGATACGCAGTATTTT. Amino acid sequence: CASTTGRGTDTQYF.

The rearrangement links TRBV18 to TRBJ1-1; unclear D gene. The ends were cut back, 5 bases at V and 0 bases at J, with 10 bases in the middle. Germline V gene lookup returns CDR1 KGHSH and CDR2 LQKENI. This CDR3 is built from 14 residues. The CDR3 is CASSEGTVNTEAFF. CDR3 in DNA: TGTGCCAGCTCAGAGGGAACAGTGAACACTGAAGCTTTCTTT. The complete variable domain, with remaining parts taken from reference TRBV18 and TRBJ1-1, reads NAGVMQNPRHLVRRRGQEARLRCSPMKGHSHVYWYRQLPEEGLKFMVYLQKENIIDESGMPKERFSAEFPKEGPSILRIQQVVRGDSAAYFCASSEGTVNTEAFFGQGTRLTVV.

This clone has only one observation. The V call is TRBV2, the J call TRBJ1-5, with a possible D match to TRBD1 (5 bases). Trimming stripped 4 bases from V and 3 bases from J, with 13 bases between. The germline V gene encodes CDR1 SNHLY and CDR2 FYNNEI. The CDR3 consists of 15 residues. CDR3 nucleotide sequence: TGTGCCAGCAGTGGGGCGGGAGGGGACAATCAGCCCCAGCATTTT. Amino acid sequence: CASSGAGGDNQPQHF.

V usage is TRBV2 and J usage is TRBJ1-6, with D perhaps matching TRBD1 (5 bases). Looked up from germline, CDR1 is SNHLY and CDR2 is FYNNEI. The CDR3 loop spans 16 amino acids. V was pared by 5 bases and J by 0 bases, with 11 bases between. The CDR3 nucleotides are TGTGCCAGCAGTTTAGGGGCTCTCTCCTATAATTCACCCCTCCACTTT. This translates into CASSLGALSYNSPLHF.

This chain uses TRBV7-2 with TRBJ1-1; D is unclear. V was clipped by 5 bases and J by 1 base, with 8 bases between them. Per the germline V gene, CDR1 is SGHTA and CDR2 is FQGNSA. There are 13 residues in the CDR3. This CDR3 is CASSRPGNTEAFF. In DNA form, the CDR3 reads TGTGCCAGCAGCCGTCCAGGGAACACTGAAGCTTTCTTT. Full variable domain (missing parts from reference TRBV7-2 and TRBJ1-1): GAGVSQSPSNKVTEKGKDVELRCDPISGHTALYWYRQSLGQGLEFLIYFQGNSAPDKSGLPSDRFSAERTGGSVSTLTIQRTQQEDSAVYLCASSRPGNTEAFFGQGTRLTVV.